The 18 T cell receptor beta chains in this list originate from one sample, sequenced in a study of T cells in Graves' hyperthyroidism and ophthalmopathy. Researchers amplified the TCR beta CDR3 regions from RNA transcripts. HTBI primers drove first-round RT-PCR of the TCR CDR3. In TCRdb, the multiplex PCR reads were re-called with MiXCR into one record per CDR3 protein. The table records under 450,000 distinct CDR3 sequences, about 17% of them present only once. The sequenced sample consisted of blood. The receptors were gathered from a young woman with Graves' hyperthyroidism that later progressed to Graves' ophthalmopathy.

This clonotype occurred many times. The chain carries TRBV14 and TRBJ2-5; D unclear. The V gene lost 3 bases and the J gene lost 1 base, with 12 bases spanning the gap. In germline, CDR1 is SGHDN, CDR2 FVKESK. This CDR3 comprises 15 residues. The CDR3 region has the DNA TGTGCCAGCAGCCATGTGAGGAGTCCCCAAGAGACCCAGTACTTC. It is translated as CASSHVRSPQETQYF.

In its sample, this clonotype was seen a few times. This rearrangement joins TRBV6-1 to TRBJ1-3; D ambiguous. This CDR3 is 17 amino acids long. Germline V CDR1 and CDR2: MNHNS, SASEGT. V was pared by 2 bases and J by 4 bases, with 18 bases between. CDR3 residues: CASSELPIGLTGNTIYF. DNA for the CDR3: TGTGCCAGCAGTGAACTCCCGATTGGACTTACGGGAAACACCATATATTTT.

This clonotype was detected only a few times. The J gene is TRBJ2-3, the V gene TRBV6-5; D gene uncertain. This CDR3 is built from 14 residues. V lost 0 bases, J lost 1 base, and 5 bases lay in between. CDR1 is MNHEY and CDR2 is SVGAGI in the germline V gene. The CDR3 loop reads CASSYSPGTDTQYF. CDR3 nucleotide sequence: TGTGCCAGCAGTTACTCTCCGGGCACAGATACGCAGTATTTT.

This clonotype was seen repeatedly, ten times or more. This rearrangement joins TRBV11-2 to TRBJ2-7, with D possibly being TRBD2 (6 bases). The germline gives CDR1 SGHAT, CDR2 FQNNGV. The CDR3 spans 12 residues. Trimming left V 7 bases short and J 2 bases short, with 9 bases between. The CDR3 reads CASTGTPYEQYF. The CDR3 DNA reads TGTGCCAGCACCGGGACTCCCTACGAGCAGTACTTC. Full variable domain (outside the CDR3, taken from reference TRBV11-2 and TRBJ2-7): EAGVAQSPRYKIIEKRQSVAFWCNPISGHATLYWYQQILGQGPKLLIQFQNNGVVDDSQLPKDRFSAERLKGVDSTLKIQPAKLEDSAVYLCASTGTPYEQYFGPGTRLTVT.

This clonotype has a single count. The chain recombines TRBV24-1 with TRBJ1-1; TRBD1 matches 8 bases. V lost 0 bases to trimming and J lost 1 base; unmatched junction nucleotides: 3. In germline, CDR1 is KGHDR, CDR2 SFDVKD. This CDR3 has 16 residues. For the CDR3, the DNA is TGTGCCACCAGTGATTTGGGCAGGGGGCGGAACACTGAAGCTTTCTTT. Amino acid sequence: CATSDLGRGRNTEAFF.

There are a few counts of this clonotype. CDR3 sequence: CASSLLANGGTANEKLFF. DNA for the CDR3: TGTGCCAGCAGCTTATTAGCGAACGGCGGGACAGCTAATGAAAAACTGTTTTTT. The genes are TRBV7-8 and TRBJ1-4, with TRBD1 matching over 7 bases. CDR3 length: 18 residues. Germline V gene sequence: CDR1 SGHVS, CDR2 FQNEAQ. J lost 3 bases, V lost 2 bases, and 12 bases had no gene match.

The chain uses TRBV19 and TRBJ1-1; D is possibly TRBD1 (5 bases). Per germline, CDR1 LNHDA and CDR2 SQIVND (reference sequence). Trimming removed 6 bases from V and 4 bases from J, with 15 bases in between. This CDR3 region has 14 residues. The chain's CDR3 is CASSPVGGGTEAFF. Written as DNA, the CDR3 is TGTGCCAGTAGCCCGGTGGGGGGGGGCACTGAAGCTTTCTTT.

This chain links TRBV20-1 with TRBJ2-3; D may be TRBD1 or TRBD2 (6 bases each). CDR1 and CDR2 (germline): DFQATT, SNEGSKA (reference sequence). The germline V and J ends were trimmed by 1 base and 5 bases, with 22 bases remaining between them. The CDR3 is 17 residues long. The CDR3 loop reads CSARAPLHRGVEDTQYF. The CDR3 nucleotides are TGCAGTGCTAGAGCCCCATTGCATAGGGGGGTGGAAGATACGCAGTATTTT.

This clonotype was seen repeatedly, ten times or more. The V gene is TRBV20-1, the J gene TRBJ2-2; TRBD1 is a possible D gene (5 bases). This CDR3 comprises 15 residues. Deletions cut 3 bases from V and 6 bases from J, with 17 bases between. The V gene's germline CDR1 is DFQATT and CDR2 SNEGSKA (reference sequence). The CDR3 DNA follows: TGCAGTGCTAGGATGACAGCCCTTGAGGCCGGGGAGCTGTTTTTT. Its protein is CSARMTALEAGELFF.

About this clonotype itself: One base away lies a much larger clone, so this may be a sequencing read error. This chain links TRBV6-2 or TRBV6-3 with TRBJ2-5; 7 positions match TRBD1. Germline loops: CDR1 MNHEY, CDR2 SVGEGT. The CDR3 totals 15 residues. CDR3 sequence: CASSPRDRQQGTQYF. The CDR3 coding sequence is TGTGCCAGCAGTCCCCGGGACAGACAACAAGGGACCCAGTACTTC.

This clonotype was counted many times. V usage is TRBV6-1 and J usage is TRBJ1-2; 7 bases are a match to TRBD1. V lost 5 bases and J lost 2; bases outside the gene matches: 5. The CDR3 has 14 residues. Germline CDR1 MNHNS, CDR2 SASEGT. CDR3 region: CASSFGQENYGYTF. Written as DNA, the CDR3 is TGTGCCAGCAGTTTCGGACAGGAAAACTATGGCTACACCTTC.

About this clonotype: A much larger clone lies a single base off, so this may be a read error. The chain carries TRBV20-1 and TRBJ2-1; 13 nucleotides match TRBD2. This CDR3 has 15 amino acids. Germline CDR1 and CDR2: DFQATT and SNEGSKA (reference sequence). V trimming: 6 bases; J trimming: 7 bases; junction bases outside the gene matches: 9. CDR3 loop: CSAEGGLAGVNEQFF. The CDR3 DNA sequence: TGCAGTGCAGAAGGTGGACTAGCGGGAGTAAATGAGCAGTTCTTC.

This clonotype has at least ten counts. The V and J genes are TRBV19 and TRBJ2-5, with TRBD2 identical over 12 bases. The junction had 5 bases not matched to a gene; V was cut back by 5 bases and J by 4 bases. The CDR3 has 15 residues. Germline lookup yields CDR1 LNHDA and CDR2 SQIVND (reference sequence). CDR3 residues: CASSPRTSGAETQYF. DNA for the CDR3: TGTGCCAGTAGTCCTCGGACTAGCGGGGCAGAGACCCAGTACTTC.

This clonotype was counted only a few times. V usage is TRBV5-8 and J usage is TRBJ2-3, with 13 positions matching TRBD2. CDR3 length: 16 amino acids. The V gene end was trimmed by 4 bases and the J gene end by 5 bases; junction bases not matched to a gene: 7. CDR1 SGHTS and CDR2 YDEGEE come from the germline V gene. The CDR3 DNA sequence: TGTGCCAGCAGCACGAAGACTAGCGGGGGGCTAGATACGCAGTATTTT. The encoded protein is CASSTKTSGGLDTQYF.

CDR3 loop: CASSLVQGSRLGEKLFF. Here the CDR3 DNA reads TGTGCCAGCAGCTTAGTTCAGGGGTCGCGATTGGGTGAAAAACTGTTTTTT. V gene TRBV11-2 combines with J gene TRBJ1-4, with D perhaps matching TRBD1 (6 bases). The V gene's germline CDR1 is SGHAT and CDR2 FQNNGV. CDR3 size: 17 residues. V dropped 1 base and J dropped 7 bases, with 19 bases sitting between them.

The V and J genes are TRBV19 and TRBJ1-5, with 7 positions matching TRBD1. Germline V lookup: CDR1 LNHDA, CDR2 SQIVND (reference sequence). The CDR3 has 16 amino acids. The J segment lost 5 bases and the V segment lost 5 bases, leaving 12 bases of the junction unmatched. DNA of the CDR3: TGTGCCAGTAGTTCCCGAGGGACAGTTCGTCATCAGCCCCAGCATTTT. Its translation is CASSSRGTVRHQPQHF.

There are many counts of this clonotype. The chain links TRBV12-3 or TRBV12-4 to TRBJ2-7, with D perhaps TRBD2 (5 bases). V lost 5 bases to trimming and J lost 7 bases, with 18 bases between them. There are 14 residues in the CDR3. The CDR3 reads CASSPKWRRREQYF. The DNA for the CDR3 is TGTGCCAGCAGTCCCAAGTGGAGGAGGCGGGAGCAGTACTTC.

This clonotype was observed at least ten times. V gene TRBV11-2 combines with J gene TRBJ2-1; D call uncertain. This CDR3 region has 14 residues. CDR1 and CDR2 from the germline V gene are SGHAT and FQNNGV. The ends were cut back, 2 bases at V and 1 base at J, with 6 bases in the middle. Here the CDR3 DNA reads TGTGCCAGCAGCTTATTAGCTTCCTACAATGAGCAGTTCTTC. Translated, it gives CASSLLASYNEQFF.